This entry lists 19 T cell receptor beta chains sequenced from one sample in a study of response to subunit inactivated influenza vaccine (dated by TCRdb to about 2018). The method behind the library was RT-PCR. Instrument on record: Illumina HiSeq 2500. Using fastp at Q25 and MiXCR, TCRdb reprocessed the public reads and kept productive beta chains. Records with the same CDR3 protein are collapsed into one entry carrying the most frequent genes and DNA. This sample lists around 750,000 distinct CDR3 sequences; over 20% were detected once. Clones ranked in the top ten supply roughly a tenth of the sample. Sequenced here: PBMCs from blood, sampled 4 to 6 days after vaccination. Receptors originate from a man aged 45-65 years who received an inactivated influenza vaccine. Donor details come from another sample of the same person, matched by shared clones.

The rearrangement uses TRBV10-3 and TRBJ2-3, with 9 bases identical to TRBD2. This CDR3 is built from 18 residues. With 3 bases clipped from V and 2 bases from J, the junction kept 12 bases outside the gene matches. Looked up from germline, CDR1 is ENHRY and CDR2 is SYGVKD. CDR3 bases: TGTGCCATCAGTGATCCTGGATCAGCGGGAGGTTCCACAGATACGCAGTATTTT. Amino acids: CAISDPGSAGGSTDTQYF.

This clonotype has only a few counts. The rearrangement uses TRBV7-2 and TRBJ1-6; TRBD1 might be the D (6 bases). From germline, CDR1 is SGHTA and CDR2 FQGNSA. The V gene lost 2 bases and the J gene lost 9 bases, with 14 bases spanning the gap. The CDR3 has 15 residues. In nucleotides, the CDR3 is TGTGCCAGCAGCTTAACAACAGGGATTTTTTCACCCCTCCACTTT. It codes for CASSLTTGIFSPLHF.

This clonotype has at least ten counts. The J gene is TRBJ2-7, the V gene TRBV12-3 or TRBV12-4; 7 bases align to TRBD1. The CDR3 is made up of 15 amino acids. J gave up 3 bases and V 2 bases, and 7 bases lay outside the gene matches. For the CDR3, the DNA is TGTGCCAGCAGTTTAATGGGACAGTCCAACTACGAGCAGTACTTC. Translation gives CASSLMGQSNYEQYF.

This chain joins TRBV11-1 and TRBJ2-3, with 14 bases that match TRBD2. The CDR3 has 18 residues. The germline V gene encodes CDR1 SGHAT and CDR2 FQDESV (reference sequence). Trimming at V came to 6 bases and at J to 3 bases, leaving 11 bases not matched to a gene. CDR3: CASSRSGTSGRRTDTQYF. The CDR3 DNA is TGTGCCAGCAGTAGATCCGGGACTAGCGGGAGAAGGACAGATACGCAGTATTTT.

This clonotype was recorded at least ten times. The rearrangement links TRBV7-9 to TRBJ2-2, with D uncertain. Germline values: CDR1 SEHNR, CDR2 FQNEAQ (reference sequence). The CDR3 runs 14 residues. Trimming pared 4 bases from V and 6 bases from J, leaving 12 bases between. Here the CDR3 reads CASSSPLSAGELFF. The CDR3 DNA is TGTGCCAGCAGCTCCCCTCTTAGTGCCGGGGAGCTGTTTTTT.

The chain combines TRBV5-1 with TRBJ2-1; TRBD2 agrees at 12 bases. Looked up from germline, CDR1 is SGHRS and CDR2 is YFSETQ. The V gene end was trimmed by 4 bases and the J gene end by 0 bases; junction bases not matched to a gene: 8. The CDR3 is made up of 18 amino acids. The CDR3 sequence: CASSLAGGSGFSYNEQFF. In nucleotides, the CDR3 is TGCGCCAGCAGCCTAGCGGGAGGGTCTGGTTTCTCCTACAATGAGCAGTTCTTC.

CDR3 DNA sequence: TGTGCCATCCGAGCGGGAGAAATCGATACGCAGTATTTT. Protein: CAIRAGEIDTQYF. J is TRBJ2-3 and V is TRBV10-3, with 8 nucleotides matching TRBD2. This CDR3 comprises 13 residues. Germline CDR1 ENHRY, CDR2 SYGVKD. The junction had 7 bases not matched to a gene; V was cut back by 8 bases and J by 6 bases.

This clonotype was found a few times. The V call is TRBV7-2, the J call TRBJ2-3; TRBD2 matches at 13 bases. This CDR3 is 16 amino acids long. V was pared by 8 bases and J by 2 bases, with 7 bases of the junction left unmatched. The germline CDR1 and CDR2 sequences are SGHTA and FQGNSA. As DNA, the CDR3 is TGTGCCAGCCAGGGACTAGCGGGATCCCACACAGATACGCAGTATTTT. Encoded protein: CASQGLAGSHTDTQYF.

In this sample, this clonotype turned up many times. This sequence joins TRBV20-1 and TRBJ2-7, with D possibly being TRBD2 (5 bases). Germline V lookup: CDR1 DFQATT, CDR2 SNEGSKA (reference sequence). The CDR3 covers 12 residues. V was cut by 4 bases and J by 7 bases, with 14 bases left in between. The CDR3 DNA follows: TGCAGTGCTACCCCCGGGGTGGGGGAGCAGTACTTC. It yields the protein CSATPGVGEQYF.

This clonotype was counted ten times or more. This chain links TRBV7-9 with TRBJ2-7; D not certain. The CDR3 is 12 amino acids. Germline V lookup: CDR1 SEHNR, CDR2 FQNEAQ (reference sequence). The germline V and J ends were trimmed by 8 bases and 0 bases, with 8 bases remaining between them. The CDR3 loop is CASVGPSYEQYF. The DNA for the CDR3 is TGTGCCAGCGTAGGGCCCTCCTACGAGCAGTACTTC.

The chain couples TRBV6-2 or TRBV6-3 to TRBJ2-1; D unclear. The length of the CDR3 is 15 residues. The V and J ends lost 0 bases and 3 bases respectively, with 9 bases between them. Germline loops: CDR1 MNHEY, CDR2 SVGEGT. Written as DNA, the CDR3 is TGTGCCAGCAGTTACTCGATAGTTAGCTACAATGAGCAGTTCTTC. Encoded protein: CASSYSIVSYNEQFF.

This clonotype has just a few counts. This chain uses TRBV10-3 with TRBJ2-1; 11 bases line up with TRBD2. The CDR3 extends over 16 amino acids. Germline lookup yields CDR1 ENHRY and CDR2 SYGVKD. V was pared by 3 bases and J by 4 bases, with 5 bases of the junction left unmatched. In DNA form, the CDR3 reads TGTGCCATCAGTGAAGCCCGACTAGCGGGATACAATGAGCAGTTCTTC. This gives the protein CAISEARLAGYNEQFF.

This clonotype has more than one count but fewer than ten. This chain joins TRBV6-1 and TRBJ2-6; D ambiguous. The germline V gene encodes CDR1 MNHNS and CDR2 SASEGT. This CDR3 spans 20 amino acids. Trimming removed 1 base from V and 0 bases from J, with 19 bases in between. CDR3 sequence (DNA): TGTGCCAGCAGTGAAGGTGGGCCCATGAGCCCCTACTCTGGGGCCAACGTCCTGACTTTC. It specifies CASSEGGPMSPYSGANVLTF.

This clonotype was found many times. Written as DNA, the CDR3 is TGCAGCGTCCGGGACAGCCTGTGGGAGCAGTACTTC. Its translation: CSVRDSLWEQYF. The chain carries TRBV29-1 and TRBJ2-7, with 7 bases that match TRBD1. The germline V gene encodes CDR1 SQVTM and CDR2 ANQGSEA. Germline trimming cut 6 bases from V and 7 bases from J; bases unmatched to any gene: 9. This CDR3 has 12 amino acids.

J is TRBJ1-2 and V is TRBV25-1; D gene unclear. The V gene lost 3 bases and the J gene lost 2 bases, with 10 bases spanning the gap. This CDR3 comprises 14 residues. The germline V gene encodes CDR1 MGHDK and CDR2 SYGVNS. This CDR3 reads CASSDIGMNYGYTF. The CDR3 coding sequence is TGTGCCAGCAGTGACATCGGTATGAACTATGGCTACACCTTC.

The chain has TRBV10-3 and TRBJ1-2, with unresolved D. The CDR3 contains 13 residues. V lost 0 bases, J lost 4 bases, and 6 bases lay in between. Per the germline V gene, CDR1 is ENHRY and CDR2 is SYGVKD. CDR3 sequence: CAISESVLYGYTF. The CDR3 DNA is TGTGCCATCAGTGAGTCGGTACTCTATGGCTACACCTTC.

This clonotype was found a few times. The CDR3 spells CSVGRAYNEQFF. Written as DNA, the CDR3 is TGCAGCGTTGGTAGGGCTTACAATGAGCAGTTCTTC. This rearrangement joins TRBV29-1 to TRBJ2-1; D remains unclear. Per the germline V gene, CDR1 is SQVTM and CDR2 is ANQGSEA. The V gene lost 4 bases and the J gene lost 4 bases, with 8 bases spanning the gap. The CDR3 covers 12 residues.

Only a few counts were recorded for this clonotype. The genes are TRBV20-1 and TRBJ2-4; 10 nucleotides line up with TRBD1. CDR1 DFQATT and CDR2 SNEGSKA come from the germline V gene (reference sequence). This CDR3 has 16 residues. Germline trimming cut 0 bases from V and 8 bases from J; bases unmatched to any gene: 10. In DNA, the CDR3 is TGCAGTGCTAGAGATCTAAACGACAGGGGGCTGGACATTCAGTACTTC. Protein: CSARDLNDRGLDIQYF.

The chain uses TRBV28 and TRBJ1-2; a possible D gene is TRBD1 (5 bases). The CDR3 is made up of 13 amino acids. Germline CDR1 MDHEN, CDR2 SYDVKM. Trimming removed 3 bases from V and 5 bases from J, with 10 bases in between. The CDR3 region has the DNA TGTGCCAGCAGTTTCGGCAGGGCGTATGGCTACACCTTC. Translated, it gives CASSFGRAYGYTF.